The clone carrying this T cell receptor beta chain has a handful of counts. Its antigen is still unknown. This sample was included in a study of T cell responses to AZD1222 COVID-19 vaccine. The V gene lost 5 bases and the J gene lost 0 bases, with 8 bases spanning the gap. Looked up from germline, CDR1 is SGHTA and CDR2 is FQGNSA. The CDR3 runs to 14 residues. Only in-frame clones appear in the TCRdb table, and some are missing; sequencing was by immunoSEQ multiplex PCR. Among roughly 90,000 clones, under 95% were seen once, and the ten largest hold 4.5%. General study results and limits: Along spike, vaccine-associated CD4 TCRs were found throughout, with dominance at 160-218 and 743-854. Donors in the cohort were predominantly white British and more often female, and clonal diversity was possibly underestimated. In the spike-specific TCR repertoire, nearly half reportedly target unmutated variant regions. No day 14 peak samples; only post-peak repertoires were characterized.

The rearrangement uses TRBV7-2 and TRBJ1-3; the D is unclear. This TCR was recovered from an adult in good health. This sample comprised peripheral blood, obtained on day 0 of MenACWY control vaccination. CDR3 in amino acids: CASSQGSSGNTIYF. CDR3 bases: TGTGCCAGCAGCCAAGGGAGCTCTGGAAACACCATATATTTT. Complete variable domain (other parts from reference TRBV7-2 and TRBJ1-3): GAGVSQSPSNKVTEKGKDVELRCDPISGHTALYWYRQSLGQGLEFLIYFQGNSAPDKSGLPSDRFSAERTGGSVSTLTIQRTQQEDSAVYLCASSQGSSGNTIYFGEGSWLTVV.